This T cell receptor beta chain was sequenced during a study of blood T cell repertoires in COVID-19. Study at large: Samples taken during acute and convalescent COVID-19 were collected in the United States, Italy and Spain. PBMCs, B-cell-depleted T cells, or T cells provided the cDNA or gDNA that made up the material.

Looked up from germline, CDR1 is LGHDT and CDR2 is YNNKEL (reference sequence). Including both end residues, the CDR3 is 13 amino acids long. Authors' data handling: Using reference gene primer amplification, nucleated cell counts were estimated. Only in-frame clones appear in the TCRdb table, and some are missing; sequencing was by immunoSEQ multiplex PCR. V and J calls and clone size are given by that table; D and trimming were obtained from the DNA. This table holds a few hundred thousand clones, almost 90% found once. Enrolled through a virtual design, the participants were between 18 and 89 years of age and came from fewer than 30 US areas. Of note for this clone: The DNA is left out, because the CDR3 cannot be placed on it with certainty; the CDR3 is given as TCRdb lists it.

V usage is TRBV3-1 (or the pseudogene TRBV3-2) and J usage is TRBJ2-1; TRBD2, the table's D call, was not compared with the DNA. The receptor comes from a woman aged 45 to 65 with acute COVID-19. The specimen sequenced was PBMCs or T cells enriched from blood (not recorded which). The CDR3 region is CASSQSVGLGTIF.